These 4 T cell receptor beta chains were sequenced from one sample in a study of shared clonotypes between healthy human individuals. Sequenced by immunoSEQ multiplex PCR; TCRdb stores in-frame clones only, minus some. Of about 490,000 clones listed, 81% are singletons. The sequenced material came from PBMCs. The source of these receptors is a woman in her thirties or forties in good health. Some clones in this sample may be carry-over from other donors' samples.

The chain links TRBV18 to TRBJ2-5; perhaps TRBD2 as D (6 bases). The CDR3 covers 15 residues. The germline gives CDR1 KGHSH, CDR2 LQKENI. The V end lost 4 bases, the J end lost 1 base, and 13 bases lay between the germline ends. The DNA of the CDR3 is TGTGCCAGCTCACGTCTCGGGAGTATCCAAGAGACCCAGTACTTC. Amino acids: CASSRLGSIQETQYF.

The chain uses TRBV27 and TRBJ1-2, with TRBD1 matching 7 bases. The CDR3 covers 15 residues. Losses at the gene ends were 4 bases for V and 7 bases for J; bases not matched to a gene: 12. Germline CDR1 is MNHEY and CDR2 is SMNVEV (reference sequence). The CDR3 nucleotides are TGTGCCAGCAGTTCGCCCCGGGCAGGGGGAACTGGCTACACCTTC. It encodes CASSSPRAGGTGYTF.

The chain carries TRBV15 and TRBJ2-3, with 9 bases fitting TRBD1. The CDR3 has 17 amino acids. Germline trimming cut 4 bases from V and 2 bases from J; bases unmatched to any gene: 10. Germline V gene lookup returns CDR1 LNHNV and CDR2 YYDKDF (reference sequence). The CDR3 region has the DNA TGTGCCACCAGCAAACCGTCAAACAGGGGGCTCACAGATACGCAGTATTTT. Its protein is CATSKPSNRGLTDTQYF.

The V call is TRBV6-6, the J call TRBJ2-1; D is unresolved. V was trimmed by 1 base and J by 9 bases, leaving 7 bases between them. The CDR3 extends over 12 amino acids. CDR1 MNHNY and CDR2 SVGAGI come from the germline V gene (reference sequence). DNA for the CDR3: TGTGCCAGCAGTTACTTGCTCGGTGAGCAGTTCTTC. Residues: CASSYLLGEQFF.